A single TCR beta chain is shown here with its context. Its antigen remains unknown. The CDR3 loop spans 15 amino acids. Germline V gene sequence: CDR1 SGHNT, CDR2 YYREEE (reference sequence). With 3 bases clipped from V and 3 bases from J, the junction kept 7 bases outside the gene matches. The sample is drawn from a study of T cell responses to AZD1222 COVID-19 vaccine. Findings and caveats of the study: Spike as a whole was targeted by vaccine-associated CD4 TCRs, dominant at 160-218 and 743-854.

Using immunoSEQ multiplex PCR, the repertoire was profiled, and TCRdb retains in-frame clones only, with some absent. The sample lists 90,000 to 120,000 clones; under 95% were seen once. The J gene is TRBJ2-7, the V gene TRBV5-4; 9 nucleotides align to TRBD1. The receptor comes from an adult who received the AZD1222 COVID-19 vaccine. This sample comprised peripheral blood, obtained 28 days after the second AZD1222 dose. CDR3 in amino acids: CASSSPGQGHYEQYF. In DNA, the CDR3 is TGTGCCAGCAGCTCCCCGGGACAGGGCCACTACGAGCAGTACTTC.